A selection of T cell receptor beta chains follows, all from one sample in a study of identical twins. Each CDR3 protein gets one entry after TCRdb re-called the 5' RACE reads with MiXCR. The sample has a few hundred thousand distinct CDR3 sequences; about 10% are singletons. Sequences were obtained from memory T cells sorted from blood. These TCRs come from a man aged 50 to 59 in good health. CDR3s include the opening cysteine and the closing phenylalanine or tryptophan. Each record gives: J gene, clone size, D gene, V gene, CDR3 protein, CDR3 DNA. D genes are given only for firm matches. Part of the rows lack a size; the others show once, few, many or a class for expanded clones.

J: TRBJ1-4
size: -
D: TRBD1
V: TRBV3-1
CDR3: CASSIGTGNEKLFF
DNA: TGTGCCAGCAGCATCGGGACAGGAAATGAAAAACTGTTTTTT

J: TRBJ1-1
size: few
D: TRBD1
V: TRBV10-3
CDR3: CAISSTGGSGGSTEAFF
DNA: TGTGCCATCAGTTCGACAGGGGGTAGCGGCGGGAGCACTGAAGCTTTCTTT

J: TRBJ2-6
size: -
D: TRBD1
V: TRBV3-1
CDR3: CASSHGTGLSGANVLTF
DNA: TGTGCCAGCAGCCATGGGACAGGTCTCTCTGGGGCCAACGTCCTGACTTTC

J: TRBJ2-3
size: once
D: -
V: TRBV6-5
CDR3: CASSSRGRSTDTQYF
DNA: TGTGCCAGCAGTTCCCGGGGGCGTAGCACAGATACGCAGTATTTT

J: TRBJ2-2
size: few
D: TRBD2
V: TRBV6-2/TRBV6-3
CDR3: CASSKLLAGGQLTGELFF
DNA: TGTGCCAGCAGTAAGCTCCTAGCGGGGGGGCAGCTCACCGGGGAGCTGTTTTTT

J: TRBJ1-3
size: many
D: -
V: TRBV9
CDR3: CASSTPWGALSSGNTIYF
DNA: TGTGCCAGCAGCACCCCCTGGGGGGCTCTGAGCTCTGGAAACACCATATATTTT

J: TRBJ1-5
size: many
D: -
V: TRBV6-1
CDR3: CASSEWQGYQPQHF
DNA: TGTGCCAGCAGTGAGTGGCAGGGCTATCAGCCCCAGCATTTT

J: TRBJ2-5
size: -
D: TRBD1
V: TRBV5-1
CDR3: CASSQMGQGRQETQYF
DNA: TGCGCCAGCAGCCAAATGGGACAGGGGCGACAAGAGACCCAGTACTTC

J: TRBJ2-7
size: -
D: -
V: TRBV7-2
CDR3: CASSIPGLYEQYF
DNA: TGTGCCAGCAGCATCCCGGGATTGTACGAGCAGTACTTC

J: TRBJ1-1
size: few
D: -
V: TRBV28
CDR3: CASRVPLENTEAFF
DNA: TGTGCCAGCAGGGTTCCATTGGAGAACACTGAAGCTTTCTTT